This paragraph covers one TCR beta chain sequence. Its antigen remains unknown. The V and J ends lost 0 bases and 4 bases respectively, with 13 bases between them. Looked up from germline, CDR1 is SGDLS and CDR2 is YYNGEE. The CDR3 consists of 16 residues. This record belongs to a study of cytomegalovirus exposure and HLA in healthy donors. Whole-study results and caveats: Some TCR beta chains (164 of them) were listed as cytomegalovirus-associated. Reports indicate that TCR beta sequences accurately predicted the HLA-A and HLA-B alleles of most subjects. The sole available immune exposure information was CMV serostatus.

A multiplex PCR was run with 60 Vbeta primers and 13 Jbeta primers. Using immunoSEQ multiplex PCR, the repertoire was profiled, and TCRdb retains in-frame clones only, with some absent. Counted here are approximately 100,000 clones, under 75% occurring once; the ten biggest clones make up 2% to 2.5%. Input material: PBMCs. The source is a human donor in good health. The chain joins TRBV9 to TRBJ2-2; weak D call: TRBD2 (7 bases). As DNA, the CDR3 is TGTGCCAGCAGCGTAGGGGGGGGCGTGGGCACCGGGGAGCTGTTTTTT. This encodes CASSVGGGVGTGELFF.